Each of the 29 T cell receptor beta chains below was sequenced from the same sample in a study of control samples from healthy donors and cancer patients. Profiling relied on immunoSEQ multiplex PCR, and the TCRdb table lists in-frame clones only, not all of them. The data contain 150,000 to 200,000 clones, approximately 92% of them singletons. Input material: blood. Source of these receptors: a man aged 18 to 30 in good health.

The CDR3 loop reads CASSFNSGGSTEAFF. For the CDR3, the DNA is TGTGCCAGCAGTTTCAACTCAGGGGGGAGCACTGAAGCTTTCTTT. The chain carries TRBV5-6 and TRBJ1-1, with 7 nucleotides matching TRBD1. The germline gives CDR1 SGHDT, CDR2 YYEEEE. V trimming: 5 bases; J trimming: 4 bases; junction bases outside the gene matches: 11. This CDR3 has 15 amino acids.

V is TRBV18 and J is TRBJ2-5; the D is unclear. The CDR3 length is 14 residues. CDR1 is KGHSH, CDR2 LQKENI, per germline. Trimming cost V 3 bases and J 2 bases, with 10 bases left between them. The CDR3 DNA reads TGTGCCAGCTCACCCCGGGCCGTACAAGAGACCCAGTACTTC. The encoded protein is CASSPRAVQETQYF.

The chain links TRBV27 to TRBJ1-4; D remains unclear. Germline-derived CDR1 and CDR2 are MNHEY and SMNVEV (reference sequence). V was pared by 5 bases and J by 7 bases, with 5 bases between. This CDR3 is built from 11 residues. As DNA, the CDR3 is TGTGCCAGCAGTCGCGGTGAAAAACTGTTTTTT. It specifies CASSRGEKLFF. The full variable domain, with the rest looked up from reference TRBV27 and TRBJ1-4, is EAQVTQNPRYLITVTGKKLTVTCSQNMNHEYMSWYRQDPGLGLRQIYYSMNVEVTDKGDVPEGYKVSRKEKRNFPLILESPSPNQTSLYFCASSRGEKLFFGSGTQLSVL.

J is TRBJ1-6 and V is TRBV5-5; a possible D gene is TRBD1 (5 bases). Trimming stripped 1 base from V and 10 bases from J, with 18 bases between. The V gene's germline CDR1 is SGHKS and CDR2 YYEKEE (reference sequence). The CDR3 runs to 16 residues. This chain's CDR3 is CASSLSISQDYSPLHF. The CDR3 nucleotides read TGTGCCAGCAGCTTGTCTATCTCACAGGATTACTCACCCCTCCACTTT.

V and J are TRBV6-5 and TRBJ1-1; tentative D call: TRBD1 (6 bases). Germline assignment: CDR1 MNHEY and CDR2 SVGAGI. The CDR3 has 14 residues. The germline V and J ends were trimmed by 8 bases and 6 bases, with 19 bases remaining between them. Here the CDR3 DNA reads TGTGCCAGCCAAGGGGCAGGGAGGGGGGCTGAAGCTTTCTTT. Amino acids: CASQGAGRGAEAFF.

The rearrangement joins TRBV24-1 to TRBJ1-4; 8 bases are a match to TRBD1. Germline values: CDR1 KGHDR, CDR2 SFDVKD. The CDR3 is 14 amino acids. The V segment lost 3 bases and the J segment 8 bases; nucleotides outside the gene matches: 4. CDR3 amino acids: CATSDGQGNEKLFF. The CDR3 DNA is TGTGCCACCAGTGATGGACAGGGCAACGAAAAACTGTTTTTT.

The V and J genes are TRBV5-1 and TRBJ2-7; TRBD1 matches 9 bases. V was pared by 5 bases and J by 3 bases, with 9 bases of the junction left unmatched. The CDR3 runs 15 residues. Germline values: CDR1 SGHRS, CDR2 YFSETQ. The CDR3 here is CASRPGTGSFYEQYF. The CDR3 nucleotides are TGCGCCAGCAGACCTGGGACAGGGAGCTTCTACGAGCAGTACTTC. Based on the CDR3 plus reference TRBV5-1 and TRBJ2-7, the full variable domain is KAGVTQTPRYLIKTRGQQVTLSCSPISGHRSVSWYQQTPGQGLQFLFEYFSETQRNKGNFPGRFSGRQFSNSRSEMNVSTLELGDSALYLCASRPGTGSFYEQYFGPGTRLTVT.

The chain joins TRBV7-2 to TRBJ1-5; D ambiguous. CDR1 and CDR2 from the germline V gene are SGHTA and FQGNSA. The CDR3 is 14 residues long. V lost 5 bases and J 7 bases, leaving 15 bases between the germline ends. This CDR3 reads CASSLTPGRQPQHF. As DNA, the CDR3 is TGTGCCAGCAGCCTAACCCCGGGAAGGCAGCCCCAGCATTTT.

This chain connects TRBV9 to TRBJ1-2; maybe TRBD1 (6 bases). There are 14 residues in the CDR3. Trimming stripped 2 bases from V and 4 bases from J, with 12 bases between. CDR1 and CDR2 from the germline V gene are SGDLS and YYNGEE. CDR3 sequence (DNA): TGTGCCAGCAGCGTTGGTCGACAGGCCTATGGCTACACCTTC. This gives the protein CASSVGRQAYGYTF.

The chain combines TRBV19 with TRBJ2-5; perhaps TRBD2 as D (6 bases). V was pared by 5 bases and J by 0 bases, with 10 bases between. CDR1 LNHDA and CDR2 SQIVND come from the germline V gene (reference sequence). The CDR3 totals 14 residues. The CDR3 spells CASSHAGYQETQYF. The CDR3 bases are TGTGCCAGTAGTCACGCGGGGTACCAAGAGACCCAGTACTTC.

CDR3 sequence reads: CASSLAGDNTGELFF. CDR3 nucleotides: TGTGCCAGCAGTCTGGCAGGGGATAACACCGGGGAGCTGTTTTTT. The J gene is TRBJ2-2, the V gene TRBV7-3, with D possibly being TRBD1 (6 bases). The ends were cut back, 6 bases at V and 2 bases at J, with 13 bases in the middle. This CDR3 comprises 15 residues. Germline V gene sequence: CDR1 SGHTA, CDR2 FQGTGA.

This sequence joins TRBV7-2 and TRBJ2-1; either TRBD1 or TRBD2 may fit D (5 bases each). The germline CDR1 and CDR2 sequences are SGHTA and FQGNSA. This CDR3 spans 12 amino acids. V lost 5 bases and J lost 9, with 11 bases in between. The CDR3 DNA reads as TGTGCCAGCAGCCCACTGAGGGGTGAGCAGTTCTTC. Encoded protein: CASSPLRGEQFF.

The chain recombines TRBV11-3 with TRBJ1-6, with D maybe TRBD1 (6 bases). Germline CDR1 is SGHNT and CDR2 is YENEEA. Trimming removed 5 bases from V and 13 bases from J, with 18 bases in between. This CDR3 comprises 14 residues. The CDR3 DNA reads TGTGCCAGCAGCCTAGCGAACAGGGTAACCCCCCTCCACTTT. It translates to CASSLANRVTPLHF.

The V and J genes are TRBV11-2 and TRBJ2-5; TRBD2 is a possible D gene (6 bases). Germline CDR1 and CDR2: SGHAT and FQNNGV. V was clipped by 11 bases and J by 4 bases, with 23 bases between them. CDR3 size: 15 residues. The CDR3 DNA sequence: TGTGCCGTCCCCGGCTCTAGCGTAAACGGAGAGACCCAGTACTTC. Its protein is CAVPGSSVNGETQYF.

This sequence joins TRBV19 and TRBJ2-2; 7 bases are shared with TRBD2. The germline gives CDR1 LNHDA, CDR2 SQIVND (reference sequence). Germline trimming cut 3 bases from V and 3 bases from J; bases unmatched to any gene: 4. The CDR3 covers 15 residues. The CDR3 nucleotides read TGTGCCAGTAGTATGACTAGCAGATACACCGGGGAGCTGTTTTTT. This sequence encodes CASSMTSRYTGELFF.

V gene TRBV10-3 combines with J gene TRBJ2-3, with D possibly TRBD2 on 6 matching bases. The CDR3 extends over 18 amino acids. The germline V gene has CDR1 ENHRY and CDR2 SYGVKD. Trimming took off 3 bases at V and 3 bases at J, with 22 bases between the two ends. CDR3 bases: TGTGCCATCAGTGATCTTCTGGCGACTAGTTCCGCAACAGATACGCAGTATTTT. This encodes CAISDLLATSSATDTQYF.

This chain connects TRBV28 to TRBJ1-2; 10 bases fit TRBD1. Germline V gene data show CDR1 as MDHEN and CDR2 as SYDVKM. Trimming cost V 5 bases and J 5 bases; bases outside gene matches: 11. The CDR3 has 16 residues. The CDR3, as DNA: TGTGCCAGCAGTACTTATCCGGGACAGGGGAAGTATGGCTACACCTTC. Translated: CASSTYPGQGKYGYTF.

This clone was seen a few times. The chain uses TRBV10-2 and TRBJ1-5; tentative D call: TRBD1 (6 bases). Trimming pared 3 bases from V and 4 bases from J, leaving 10 bases between. The germline CDR1 and CDR2 sequences are WSHSY and SAAADI. The CDR3 sequence is 14 residues long. The CDR3 sequence is CASSEYRANQPQHF. Written as DNA, the CDR3 is TGCGCCAGCAGTGAATACAGGGCGAATCAGCCCCAGCATTTT.

The gene calls are TRBV3-1 (or the pseudogene TRBV3-2) and TRBJ1-2; maybe TRBD1 (5 bases). V was shortened by 0 bases and J by 6 bases, with 11 bases between the two germline ends. This CDR3 has 14 residues. Germline CDR1 reads LGHDT; CDR2 reads YNNKEL (reference sequence). CDR3 bases: TGTGCCAGCAGCCAAGATTTGGGGGGGGATGGCTACACCTTC. It codes for CASSQDLGGDGYTF.

The J gene is TRBJ1-2, the V gene TRBV5-1, with D hard to call. The CDR3 runs to 14 residues. Germline V lookup: CDR1 SGHRS, CDR2 YFSETQ. The V gene lost 4 bases and the J gene lost 0 bases, with 10 bases spanning the gap. The CDR3 DNA sequence: TGCGCCAGCAGCGAAGGCGGGACTAACTATGGCTACACCTTC. Amino acid sequence: CASSEGGTNYGYTF.

The V call is TRBV13, the J call TRBJ1-3; D unresolved. This CDR3 is built from 14 residues. V was cut by 2 bases and J by 0 bases, with 5 bases left in between. Germline V gene sequence: CDR1 PRHDT, CDR2 FYEKMQ (reference sequence). In nucleotides, the CDR3 is TGTGCCAGCAGCTTAAGGGTCTCTGGAAACACCATATATTTT. Translation: CASSLRVSGNTIYF.

The chain has TRBV28 and TRBJ1-4; the D gene is possibly TRBD1 (5 bases). The CDR3 runs 14 residues. CDR1 and CDR2 from the germline V gene are MDHEN and SYDVKM. With 7 bases removed from V and 7 bases from J, the gap between germline ends came to 16 bases. The CDR3 region is CASTPPGRGEKLFF. The CDR3 DNA follows: TGTGCCAGCACCCCTCCGGGGCGGGGTGAAAAACTGTTTTTT.

This rearrangement joins TRBV24-1 to TRBJ2-1; TRBD1 agrees at 10 bases. This CDR3 comprises 17 residues. Per the germline V gene, CDR1 is KGHDR and CDR2 is SFDVKD. Germline trimming cut 3 bases from V and 4 bases from J; bases unmatched to any gene: 8. The CDR3 nucleotides read TGTGCCACCAGTGATCCCGTCGTGGGACAGGGGTACAATGAGCAGTTCTTC. It encodes CATSDPVVGQGYNEQFF.

This chain joins TRBV19 and TRBJ1-1; 9 bases agree with TRBD1. This CDR3 comprises 15 residues. CDR1 and CDR2 (germline): LNHDA, SQIVND (reference sequence). V lost 7 bases to trimming and J lost 5 bases; unmatched junction nucleotides: 11. The DNA of the CDR3 is TGTGCCAGTACCGGCTCACAGGGGGCGCGAACTGAAGCTTTCTTT. Encoded protein: CASTGSQGARTEAFF.

The table lists this clone with a count of one. The chain recombines TRBV3-1 (or the pseudogene TRBV3-2) with TRBJ2-2, with D possibly being TRBD2 (7 bases). The CDR3 has 17 residues. V lost 7 bases, J lost 6 bases, and 24 bases lay in between. The germline CDR1 and CDR2 sequences are LGHDT and YNNKEL (reference sequence). The CDR3 DNA reads TGTGCCAGCACCTCAAGAGAGTCACGAGGGGGGGCCGGGGAGCTGTTTTTT. Translation gives CASTSRESRGGAGELFF.

This clone is a singleton in its sample. The chain's CDR3 is CASSLERVTDYGYTF. The CDR3, as DNA: TGCGCCAGCAGCCTTGAGCGGGTTACGGACTATGGCTACACCTTC. J is TRBJ1-2 and V is TRBV4-1; D is ambiguous. The germline V gene encodes CDR1 MGHRA and CDR2 YSYEKL. V lost 4 bases and J lost 3, with 15 bases in between. The CDR3 covers 15 residues.

About this clone: One end of the junction does not line up with germline, which may come from a read error. The chain has TRBV19 and TRBJ1-1; possible D gene TRBD1, 6 bases. CDR1 and CDR2 (germline): LNHDA, SQIVND (reference sequence). This CDR3 spans 12 amino acids. CDR3 in DNA: TGTGCCAGTGCTACCAACAGGGTAATGACAAGATTT. This gives the protein CASATNRVMTRF.

This clone was found a few times. The V and J genes are TRBV7-3 and TRBJ2-1; 12 bases line up with TRBD2. The CDR3 extends over 15 amino acids. With 5 bases clipped from V and 7 bases from J, the junction kept 6 bases outside the gene matches. Looked up from germline, CDR1 is SGHTA and CDR2 is FQGTGA. CDR3 sequence (DNA): TGTGCCAGCAGCATCCGACTAGCGGGGGTGAATGAGCAGTTCTTC. This encodes CASSIRLAGVNEQFF.

The chain uses TRBV5-5 and TRBJ1-6; D is perhaps TRBD1 (5 bases). CDR3 length: 13 residues. V gave up 0 bases and J gave up 14 bases, with 12 bases separating them. Germline V gene data show CDR1 as SGHKS and CDR2 as YYEKEE (reference sequence). The chain's CDR3 is CASSLGTSQSLHF. In DNA form, the CDR3 reads TGTGCCAGCAGCTTGGGGACATCTCAATCCCTCCACTTT.